The 9 T cell receptor beta chains given below trace back to one sample, sequenced in a study of shared T cell receptors in the human thymus. TCRdb's copy holds only in-frame clones and misses some; the assay was immunoSEQ multiplex PCR. This sample has hundreds of thousands of clones; around 87% occur once, and the top ten carry roughly 0.0089%. In addition, the sample was reused for a study of human thymus T cells.

Sequences were obtained from thymocytes. The receptors shown here come from a boy less than two years old with a congenital heart defect.

This clone showed up just a few times. Compared with germline, one end of the junction differs, possibly owing to a read error. The rearrangement joins TRBV7-7 to TRBJ2-7; no reliable D call. The CDR3 spans 14 residues. The germline gives CDR1 SSHAT, CDR2 FNYEAQ (reference sequence). For the CDR3, the DNA is TGTGCTAGCAGCTTAATGGCCGGAGACTACGAGCAGTACTTC. This encodes CASSLMAGDYEQYF.

This chain links TRBV5-1 with TRBJ2-7, with 9 bases lining up with TRBD2. Germline CDR1 SGHRS, CDR2 YFSETQ. The CDR3 has 14 residues. Trimming at V came to 3 bases and at J to 2 bases, leaving 3 bases not matched to a gene. CDR3 loop: CASSSVAGAYEQYF. CDR3 bases: TGCGCCAGCAGCTCCGTAGCGGGGGCCTACGAGCAGTACTTC.

In this sample, this clone turned up once. CDR3 sequence reads: CAIRQGLSTEAFF. The CDR3 nucleotides read TGTGCCATCAGGCAGGGTCTTAGCACTGAAGCTTTCTTT. The chain is built from TRBV10-3 and TRBJ1-1; D is possibly TRBD1 (5 bases). Trimming removed 6 bases at V and 4 bases at J, with 12 bases between. Germline V lookup: CDR1 ENHRY, CDR2 SYGVKD. This CDR3 has 13 residues.

V usage is TRBV6-4 and J usage is TRBJ2-1, with D possibly being TRBD1 (5 bases). The V and J ends lost 5 bases and 0 bases respectively, with 11 bases between them. The CDR3 has 15 residues. CDR1 is MRHNA, CDR2 SNTAGT, per germline. In DNA, the CDR3 is TGTGCCAGCAGTCGACAGTCCAGCTCCTACAATGAGCAGTTCTTC. Its translation: CASSRQSSSYNEQFF.

CDR3: CASSLRREANNEQFF. CDR3 nucleotide sequence: TGTGCCAGCAGCTTAAGGCGGGAGGCAAACAATGAGCAGTTCTTC. V gene TRBV11-2 combines with J gene TRBJ2-1; TRBD2 matches 8 bases. Trimming cost V 2 bases and J 5 bases; bases outside gene matches: 5. Germline assignment: CDR1 SGHAT and CDR2 FQNNGV. The CDR3 covers 15 residues.

This clone was seen only a few times. The V gene is TRBV6-5, the J gene TRBJ2-5, with a tentative D call TRBD1 (6 bases). Trimming shortened V by 5 bases and J by 5 bases, and 18 bases separated the two germline ends. CDR1 is MNHEY and CDR2 is SVGAGI in the germline V gene. This CDR3 contains 15 residues. The CDR3 DNA sequence: TGTGCCAGCAGTAGGACAGAGACTTATGGGGAGACCCAGTACTTC. This sequence encodes CASSRTETYGETQYF.

The V gene is TRBV29-1, the J gene TRBJ2-5; D gene unclear. This CDR3 region has 11 residues. Looked up from germline, CDR1 is SQVTM and CDR2 is ANQGSEA. CDR3 in amino acids: CTNSLRETQYF. The CDR3 coding sequence is TGCACCAATTCGCTGAGGGAGACCCAGTACTTC.

The table lists this clone with a few counts. The gene calls are TRBV7-8 and TRBJ2-7, with D maybe TRBD1 (6 bases). The V gene lost 5 bases and the J gene lost 3 bases, with 11 bases spanning the gap. Germline CDR1 reads SGHVS; CDR2 reads FQNEAQ. CDR3 size: 13 residues. CDR3 DNA sequence: TGTGCCAGCAGCCTGGGACATCTCTACGAGCAGTACTTC. Amino acid sequence: CASSLGHLYEQYF. The full variable domain, completed using reference TRBV7-8 and TRBJ2-7, is GAGVSQSPRYKVAKRGQDVALRCDPISGHVSLFWYQQALGQGPEFLTYFQNEAQLDKSGLPSDRFFAERPEGSVSTLKIQRTQQEDSAVYLCASSLGHLYEQYFGPGTRLTVT.

This clone was seen just once. V and J are TRBV28 and TRBJ1-5, with D possibly matching TRBD1 (5 bases). The CDR3 has 16 residues. Deletions cut 4 bases from V and 4 bases from J, with 17 bases between. Germline assignment: CDR1 MDHEN and CDR2 SYDVKM. The CDR3 nucleotides read TGTGCCAGCAGTTCTGGGACTGGACAAAAGAATCAGCCCCAGCATTTT. Translating it yields CASSSGTGQKNQPQHF. The full variable domain, in which reference TRBV28 and TRBJ1-5 provide the parts outside the CDR3, is DVKVTQSSRYLVKRTGEKVFLECVQDMDHENMFWYRQDPGLGLRLIYFSYDVKMKEKGDIPEGYSVSREKKERFSLILESASTNQTSMYLCASSSGTGQKNQPQHFGDGTRLSIL.